One T cell receptor (beta chain) is described in this entry. This record belongs to a study of regulatory T cells in long-lasting Graves disease. The germline V gene encodes CDR1 ENHRY and CDR2 SYGVKD. Trimming cost V 3 bases and J 3 bases; bases outside gene matches: 4. The length of the CDR3 is 16 residues. Arm-PCR of CDR3 regions and iRepertoire HTBI primers were the basis on which TCR beta libraries were built. In TCRdb, the multiplex PCR reads were re-called with MiXCR into one record per CDR3 protein. The sample gives about 540,000 distinct CDR3 sequences, around an eighth of which show up once; roughly 10% is in the top ten. This sample's time point: newly diagnosed GD, antithyroid drugs for less than 3 months. PBMC-extracted RNA yielded the TCR library. Another study also made use of these data, one on T cells in Graves' hyperthyroidism and ophthalmopathy. That publication notes: Used for diagnoses were clinical symptoms, serum thyroxine and TRAb, thyroid ultrasound and orbital computed tomography. With the HTBI primer set, the TCR CDR3 went through a first round of RT-PCR.

The chain recombines TRBV10-3 with TRBJ2-2; 10 bases line up with TRBD1. The receptor was isolated from a man aged 25 to 40 with Graves disease. This sample comprised peripheral blood mononuclear cells (PBMCs), obtained at new diagnosis, from a patient treated with antithyroid drugs. Written as DNA, the CDR3 is TGTGCCATCAGTGACCCGGACAGGGGGGACACCGGGGAGCTGTTTTTT. Translation gives CAISDPDRGDTGELFF.